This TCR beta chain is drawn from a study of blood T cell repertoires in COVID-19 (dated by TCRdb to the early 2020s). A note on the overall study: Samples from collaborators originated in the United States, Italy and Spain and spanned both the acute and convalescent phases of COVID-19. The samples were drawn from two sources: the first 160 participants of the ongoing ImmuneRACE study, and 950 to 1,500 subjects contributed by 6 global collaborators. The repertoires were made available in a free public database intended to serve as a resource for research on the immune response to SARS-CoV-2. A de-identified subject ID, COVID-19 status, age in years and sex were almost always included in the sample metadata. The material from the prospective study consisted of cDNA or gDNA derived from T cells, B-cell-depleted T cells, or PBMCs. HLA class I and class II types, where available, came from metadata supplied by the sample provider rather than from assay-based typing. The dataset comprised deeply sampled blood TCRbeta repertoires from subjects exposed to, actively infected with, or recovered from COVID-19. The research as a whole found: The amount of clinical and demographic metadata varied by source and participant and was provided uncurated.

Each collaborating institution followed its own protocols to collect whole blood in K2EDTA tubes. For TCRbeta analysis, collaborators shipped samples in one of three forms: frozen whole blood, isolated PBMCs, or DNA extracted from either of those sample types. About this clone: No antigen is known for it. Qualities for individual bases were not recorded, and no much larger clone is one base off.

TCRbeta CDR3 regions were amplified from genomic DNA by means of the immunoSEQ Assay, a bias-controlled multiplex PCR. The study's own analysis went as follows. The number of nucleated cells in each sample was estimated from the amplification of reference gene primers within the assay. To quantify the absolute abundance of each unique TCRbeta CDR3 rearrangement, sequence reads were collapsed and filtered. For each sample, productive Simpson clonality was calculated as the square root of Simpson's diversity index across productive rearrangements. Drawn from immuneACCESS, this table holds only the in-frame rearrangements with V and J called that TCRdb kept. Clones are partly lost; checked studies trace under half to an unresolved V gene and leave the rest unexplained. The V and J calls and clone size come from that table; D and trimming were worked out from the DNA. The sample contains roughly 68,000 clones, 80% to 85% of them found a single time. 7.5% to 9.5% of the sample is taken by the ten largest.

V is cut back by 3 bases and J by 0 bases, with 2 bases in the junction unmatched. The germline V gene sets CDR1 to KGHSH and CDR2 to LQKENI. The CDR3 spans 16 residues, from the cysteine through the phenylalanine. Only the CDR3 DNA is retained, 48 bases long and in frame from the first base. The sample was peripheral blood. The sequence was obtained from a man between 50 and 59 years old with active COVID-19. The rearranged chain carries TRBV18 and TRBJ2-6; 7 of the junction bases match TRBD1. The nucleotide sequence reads TGTGCCAGCTCACCCGCAGGGGGCTCTGGGGCCAACGTCCTGACTTTC. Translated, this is CASSPAGGSGANVLTF. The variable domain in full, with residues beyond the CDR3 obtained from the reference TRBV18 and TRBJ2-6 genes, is NAGVMQNPRHLVRRRGQEARLRCSPMKGHSHVYWYRQLPEEGLKFMVYLQKENIIDESGMPKERFSAEFPKEGPSILRIQQVVRGDSAAYFCASSPAGGSGANVLTFGAGSRLTVL.